A single sample gave rise to the 25 T cell receptor beta chains below, sequenced in a study of blood T cell repertoires in COVID-19. Profiled with immunoSEQ multiplex PCR; TCRdb holds only in-frame clones, not every one. The sample contains 200,000 or so clones, roughly 84% of which appear only once. Sequenced sample: peripheral blood. These receptors all stem from a woman at least 80 years old with COVID-19, enrolled during active disease.

This sequence joins TRBV7-2 and TRBJ1-5, with 7 bases aligning to TRBD1. J was trimmed by 4 bases and V by 4 bases; bases with no gene match: 4. The CDR3 is 14 residues long. Per the germline V gene, CDR1 is SGHTA and CDR2 is FQGNSA. CDR3 sequence (DNA): TGTGCCAGCAGCTCTGGACAGGCGAATCAGCCCCAGCATTTT. Amino acid sequence: CASSSGQANQPQHF. The full variable domain, completed using reference TRBV7-2 and TRBJ1-5, is GAGVSQSPSNKVTEKGKDVELRCDPISGHTALYWYRQSLGQGLEFLIYFQGNSAPDKSGLPSDRFSAERTGGSVSTLTIQRTQQEDSAVYLCASSSGQANQPQHFGDGTRLSIL.

The rearrangement links TRBV28 to TRBJ1-1, with TRBD1 identical over 8 bases. V shed 5 bases, J shed 3 bases, and the junction held 5 bases outside the gene matches. The CDR3 is 14 residues long. Germline V gene lookup returns CDR1 MDHEN and CDR2 SYDVKM. The CDR3 spells CASSTWDRHTEAFF. The CDR3, as DNA: TGTGCCAGCAGTACCTGGGACAGGCACACTGAAGCTTTCTTT.

The chain carries TRBV24-1 and TRBJ2-3, with TRBD1 identical over 10 bases. Looked up from germline, CDR1 is KGHDR and CDR2 is SFDVKD. The CDR3 extends over 18 amino acids. Trimming cost V 3 bases and J 0 bases; bases outside gene matches: 8. CDR3 amino acids: CATSDPRTGGGSTDTQYF. Here the CDR3 DNA reads TGTGCCACCAGTGATCCGAGGACAGGGGGAGGTAGCACAGATACGCAGTATTTT.

Note on this clone: Other DNA sequences in the sample encode the same CDR3. This chain joins TRBV6-5 and TRBJ2-1, with 11 bases that match TRBD2. V trimming: 5 bases; J trimming: 3 bases; junction bases outside the gene matches: 3. The CDR3 contains 15 residues. The V gene's germline CDR1 is MNHEY and CDR2 SVGAGI. Here the CDR3 DNA reads TGTGCCAGCAGTCGAACTAGCGGGGGCTACAATGAGCAGTTCTTC. Amino acid sequence: CASSRTSGGYNEQFF.

This chain uses TRBV7-2 with TRBJ2-7, with 9 bases fitting TRBD1. Looked up from germline, CDR1 is SGHTA and CDR2 is FQGNSA. Trimming cost V 2 bases and J 3 bases; bases outside gene matches: 2. The CDR3 is 14 residues long. The DNA for the CDR3 is TGTGCCAGCAGCTTATTGGGACAGGGCTACGAGCAGTACTTC. Its translation: CASSLLGQGYEQYF.

The rearrangement uses TRBV4-2 and TRBJ2-1; a weak D match, TRBD2 (6 bases). The CDR3 loop spans 15 amino acids. The V end was cut by 5 bases, the J end by 6 bases, with 17 bases between. Germline CDR1 LGHNA, CDR2 YNFKEQ. The CDR3 reads CASSISGLGGNEQFF. The CDR3 nucleotides are TGTGCCAGCAGCATAAGCGGACTGGGAGGCAATGAGCAGTTCTTC.

The V gene is TRBV20-1, the J gene TRBJ1-1; 7 nucleotides line up with TRBD1. Germline V gives CDR1 DFQATT, CDR2 SNEGSKA (reference sequence). Trimming at V came to 4 bases and at J to 9 bases, leaving 5 bases not matched to a gene. The CDR3 contains 11 residues. For the CDR3, the DNA is TGCAGTGCTATTCCGGGACAGAAAGCTTTCTTT. It specifies CSAIPGQKAFF.

The chain employs TRBV29-1 and TRBJ2-3; D is uncertain. CDR1 SQVTM and CDR2 ANQGSEA come from the germline V gene. This CDR3 comprises 11 residues. Trimming stripped 6 bases from V and 2 bases from J, with 6 bases between. The CDR3 nucleotides are TGCAGCGTAAAGCACACAGATACGCAGTATTTT. Its protein is CSVKHTDTQYF.

Here the CDR3 reads CASRRQGSPLHF. As DNA, the CDR3 is TGTGCCAGCAGGCGACAGGGGTCACCCCTCCACTTT. The rearrangement links TRBV6-5 to TRBJ1-6; 8 nucleotides align to TRBD1. There are 12 residues in the CDR3. With 6 bases clipped from V and 10 bases from J, the junction kept 2 bases outside the gene matches. CDR1 and CDR2 (germline): MNHEY, SVGAGI.

This chain joins TRBV4-2 and TRBJ1-6; no definite D call. This CDR3 is built from 13 residues. Between the trimmed V and J ends, which lost 0 bases and 14 bases, there was a span of 11 bases. Per germline, CDR1 LGHNA and CDR2 YNFKEQ. DNA for the CDR3: TGTGCCAGCAGCCAAGATGAGGCGAGGGCCCTCCACTTT. Encoded protein: CASSQDEARALHF.

The V call is TRBV3-1 (or the pseudogene TRBV3-2), the J call TRBJ1-6; TRBD1 is a possible D gene (6 bases). Germline loops: CDR1 LGHDT, CDR2 YNNKEL (reference sequence). With 4 bases removed from V and 6 bases from J, the gap between germline ends came to 7 bases. This CDR3 region has 13 residues. The CDR3 region has the DNA TGTGCCAGCAGCCGGACAGCTAATTCACCCCTCCACTTT. Translated: CASSRTANSPLHF.

This chain uses TRBV5-5 with TRBJ2-7; D possibly corresponds to TRBD2 (5 bases). Germline V gene lookup returns CDR1 SGHKS and CDR2 YYEKEE (reference sequence). This CDR3 comprises 15 residues. Trimming removed 5 bases at V and 3 bases at J, with 18 bases between. The CDR3 bases are TGTGCCAGCAGTCCCGGGATCGGACCGATCTACGAGCAGTACTTC. It specifies CASSPGIGPIYEQYF.

The J gene is TRBJ2-3, the V gene TRBV6-1; TRBD1 matches 7 bases. With V trimmed by 1 base and J by 8 bases, 9 bases remained unmatched. Germline CDR1 reads MNHNS; CDR2 reads SASEGT. This CDR3 comprises 15 residues. DNA for the CDR3: TGTGCCAGCAGTGAAGGACAGGGTCGCAGCACTACGCAGTATTTT. It specifies CASSEGQGRSTTQYF.

DNA for the CDR3: TGCGCCAGCAGCTTGGGACAGTACGACGAGCAGTACGTC. Amino acid sequence: CASSLGQYDEQYV. The chain carries TRBV5-1 and TRBJ2-7, with a possible D match to TRBD1 (5 bases). This CDR3 is 13 amino acids long. Germline V gene sequence: CDR1 SGHRS, CDR2 YFSETQ. V was clipped by 0 bases and J by 5 bases, with 9 bases between them.

V and J are TRBV5-6 and TRBJ1-2; perhaps TRBD1 as D (6 bases). The CDR3 sequence is 16 residues long. Deletions cut 6 bases from V and 4 bases from J, with 22 bases between. Germline V gene data show CDR1 as SGHDT and CDR2 as YYEEEE. For the CDR3, the DNA is TGTGCCAGCACCACAGGGAAAGGGGTATTGGGCTATGGCTACACCTTC. Protein sequence: CASTTGKGVLGYGYTF. The whole variable domain, remainder taken from reference TRBV5-6 and TRBJ1-2, is DAGVTQSPTHLIKTRGQQVTLRCSPKSGHDTVSWYQQALGQGPQFIFQYYEEEERQRGNFPDRFSGHQFPNYSSELNVNALLLGDSALYLCASTTGKGVLGYGYTFGSGTRLTVV.

This chain uses TRBV30 with TRBJ1-2, with D unclear. The V gene's germline CDR1 is GTSNPN and CDR2 SVGIG (reference sequence). The CDR3 loop spans 13 amino acids. V lost 6 bases and J 0 bases, leaving 11 bases between the germline ends. In DNA form, the CDR3 reads TGTGCCTGCCCTCCCGGTACTAACTATGGCTACACCTTC. Encoded protein: CACPPGTNYGYTF.

The chain employs TRBV30 and TRBJ2-7, with D unresolved. Germline lookup yields CDR1 GTSNPN and CDR2 SVGIG (reference sequence). Trimming stripped 2 bases from V and 4 bases from J, with 12 bases between. The CDR3 has 13 residues. The CDR3 DNA is TGTGCCTGGAGTTTGACACCTTCTTACGAGCAGTACTTC. As protein: CAWSLTPSYEQYF.

The J gene is TRBJ1-1, the V gene TRBV3-1 (or the pseudogene TRBV3-2), with D unresolved. Trimming shortened V by 2 bases and J by 6 bases, and 7 bases separated the two germline ends. Germline assignment: CDR1 LGHDT and CDR2 YNNKEL (reference sequence). The CDR3 sequence is 12 residues long. CDR3 nucleotides: TGTGCCAGCAGCCAAATGCAGGCTGAAGCTTTCTTT. Amino acids: CASSQMQAEAFF.

The chain employs TRBV5-1 and TRBJ2-5; 14 positions match TRBD2. Germline V lookup: CDR1 SGHRS, CDR2 YFSETQ. The CDR3 loop spans 17 amino acids. Losses at the gene ends were 3 bases for V and 0 bases for J; bases not matched to a gene: 4. The CDR3 DNA follows: TGCGCCAGCAGCTGGGGGACTAGCGGGGGTTACCAAGAGACCCAGTACTTC. Residues: CASSWGTSGGYQETQYF. Full variable domain (rest looked up from reference TRBV5-1 and TRBJ2-5): KAGVTQTPRYLIKTRGQQVTLSCSPISGHRSVSWYQQTPGQGLQFLFEYFSETQRNKGNFPGRFSGRQFSNSRSEMNVSTLELGDSALYLCASSWGTSGGYQETQYFGPGTRLLVL.

The chain has TRBV27 and TRBJ2-2; the match to TRBD2 covers 10 bases. This CDR3 is 15 amino acids long. V shed 5 bases, J shed 7 bases, and the junction held 7 bases outside the gene matches. Germline V gives CDR1 MNHEY, CDR2 SMNVEV (reference sequence). CDR3 loop: CASSILAGEGGELFF. The CDR3, as DNA: TGTGCCAGCAGTATTCTAGCGGGGGAAGGCGGGGAGCTGTTTTTT.

CDR3 region: CATLSTGEATQYF. The DNA of the CDR3 is TGTGCCACCCTAAGTACAGGGGAGGCTACGCAGTATTTT. The J gene is TRBJ2-3, the V gene TRBV19; D is possibly TRBD1 (7 bases). The V end lost 10 bases, the J end lost 8 bases, and 19 bases lay between the germline ends. The CDR3 consists of 13 residues. CDR1 and CDR2 (germline): LNHDA, SQIVND (reference sequence).

CDR3 sequence (DNA): TGTGCCAGTAGTATTGGGACAGGGGAATACAATGAGCAGTTCTTC. Translation: CASSIGTGEYNEQFF. This rearrangement joins TRBV19 to TRBJ2-1; 10 bases align to TRBD1. Trimming at V came to 3 bases and at J to 4 bases, leaving 3 bases not matched to a gene. In germline, CDR1 is LNHDA, CDR2 SQIVND (reference sequence). The length of the CDR3 is 15 residues.

The rearrangement uses TRBV7-3 and TRBJ1-1; 8 bases are shared with TRBD1. Germline V lookup: CDR1 SGHTA, CDR2 FQGTGA. V shed 2 bases and J 3 bases; nucleotides not matched to a gene: 5. This CDR3 spans 15 amino acids. In DNA form, the CDR3 reads TGTGCCAGCAGCTTATCAGGGGGCGCGTACACTGAAGCTTTCTTT. Protein product: CASSLSGGAYTEAFF.

V gene TRBV10-3 combines with J gene TRBJ2-1; 7 bases map to TRBD2. The CDR3 sequence is 14 residues long. Germline values: CDR1 ENHRY, CDR2 SYGVKD. V lost 4 bases, J lost 6 bases, and 6 bases stayed unmatched. The CDR3 bases are TGTGCCATCAGTGTTGGGGGGGACCCCAATGAGCAGTTCTTC. As protein: CAISVGGDPNEQFF.

This clone occurred a few times. The rearrangement joins TRBV9 to TRBJ2-5, with TRBD2 matching over 15 bases. The germline V gene encodes CDR1 SGDLS and CDR2 YYNGEE. With 4 bases clipped from V and 1 base from J, the junction kept 5 bases outside the gene matches. This CDR3 contains 17 residues. CDR3 DNA: TGTGCCAGCAGCACGGGGACTAGCGGGGGGCTCCAAGAGACCCAGTACTTC. The encoded protein is CASSTGTSGGLQETQYF.